Following are 3 T cell receptor beta chains from one sample sequenced in a study of vaccination and CD4 T cells after COVID-19. For these TCRs, the target antigens are not known. As to treatment: roughly 11-day PBMC culture with coronavirus spike peptide pools or control peptides (ViraFEST assay). Sequencing of cultured CD4+ T cell DNA used the Oncomine TCR Beta short-read assay. TCRdb re-called the PCR reads through MiXCR, storing one row per CDR3 protein. The sample has more than 13,000 distinct CDR3 sequences; 65% to 75% are singletons. The sequencing input was CD4+ T cells from blood, cultured in vitro. These receptors all stem from a human donor who had recovered from COVID-19.

As concerns this clonotype: One end of the junction varies from germline; a read error may be responsible. The rearrangement joins TRBV30 to TRBJ1-2; 7 nucleotides agree with TRBD1. This CDR3 comprises 13 residues. CDR1 and CDR2 (germline): GTSNPN, SVGIG (reference sequence). The CDR3 nucleotides read TGTGCCTGGAGGGGCGACAGGGCCAGTGGCTACGCCTTC. This gives the protein CAWRGDRASGYAF.

The CDR3 nucleotides are TGTGCCAGCAGTCCGACAGGGGGCAACTATGGCTACACCTTC. Translation gives CASSPTGGNYGYTF. This chain joins TRBV2 and TRBJ1-2; 10 nucleotides agree with TRBD1. J gave up 2 bases and V 5 bases, and 2 bases lay outside the gene matches. The CDR3 loop spans 14 amino acids. The V gene's germline CDR1 is SNHLY and CDR2 FYNNEI.

The chain employs TRBV20-1 and TRBJ1-1; TRBD1 aligns across 8 bases. With V trimmed by 5 bases and J by 4 bases, 9 bases remained unmatched. Germline V lookup: CDR1 DFQATT, CDR2 SNEGSKA (reference sequence). The CDR3 spans 14 residues. CDR3 DNA sequence: TGCAGTGCTGGAGTATCGACAGGGGTCACTGAAGCTTTCTTT. Protein: CSAGVSTGVTEAFF.